Presented here are 18 T cell receptor beta chains from one specimen sequenced in a study of blood T cells in healthy people across ages (dated by TCRdb to the mid-2010s). Library creation used 5' RACE. The instrument given in TCRdb is Illumina HiSeq 2500. A second PCR of roughly 6 to 11 cycles was run with a J-beta primer mix and a sample-barcoded 5' primer. TCRdb's own reprocessing of the public reads used fastp at Q25 and MiXCR and kept productive beta chains. Rows with a matching CDR3 protein are joined into one entry that keeps the most common DNA and genes. The sample includes about 830,000 distinct CDR3 sequences, with 60% to 80% observed a single time. Jointly, the top ten make up 28% of the sample. Sequences were obtained from blood. The receptors were sampled from a man younger than 45 in good health.

The chain carries TRBV7-2 and TRBJ1-6; the D gene is possibly TRBD1 (5 bases). Germline-derived CDR1 and CDR2 are SGHTA and FQGNSA. Trimming removed 4 bases from V and 7 bases from J, with 14 bases in between. The CDR3 totals 15 residues. CDR3 sequence (DNA): TGTGCCAGCAGCTGGAGGGGAACCCAAAATTCACCCCTCCACTTT. Amino acid sequence: CASSWRGTQNSPLHF.

This clonotype was detected only a few times. This chain connects TRBV4-2 to TRBJ2-1; perhaps TRBD2 as D (5 bases). Germline V gives CDR1 LGHNA, CDR2 YNFKEQ. The CDR3 sequence is 13 residues long. V shed 0 bases and J shed 8 bases, with 8 bases lying between them. This CDR3 reads CASSQEGSDEQFF. CDR3 in DNA: TGTGCCAGCAGCCAAGAAGGGAGCGATGAGCAGTTCTTC.

The chain recombines TRBV24-1 with TRBJ1-4; a possible D gene is TRBD1 (6 bases). This CDR3 spans 14 amino acids. The V end was cut by 4 bases, the J end by 3 bases, with 8 bases between. Germline V gene lookup returns CDR1 KGHDR and CDR2 SFDVKD. CDR3: CATSEGGANEKLFF. As DNA, the CDR3 is TGTGCCACCAGTGAAGGGGGAGCTAATGAAAAACTGTTTTTT.

The V and J genes are TRBV6-6 and TRBJ2-3, with D possibly TRBD2 on 5 matching bases. The V gene's germline CDR1 is MNHNY and CDR2 SVGAGI (reference sequence). The length of the CDR3 is 13 residues. V lost 4 bases, J lost 6 bases, and 11 bases lay in between. CDR3 loop: CASSSLQRDTQYF. CDR3 nucleotide sequence: TGTGCCAGCAGTTCCCTCCAGCGGGATACGCAGTATTTT.

The chain joins TRBV6-5 to TRBJ2-3; D possibly corresponds to TRBD1 (7 bases). The CDR3 is made up of 15 amino acids. V was shortened by 5 bases and J by 4 bases, with 16 bases between the two germline ends. Germline values: CDR1 MNHEY, CDR2 SVGAGI. The DNA for the CDR3 is TGTGCCAGCAGTCCAGGGGGGTGGGTTGCAGATACGCAGTATTTT. Amino acid sequence: CASSPGGWVADTQYF.

This chain joins TRBV29-1 and TRBJ2-3; no reliable D call. The CDR3 is made up of 13 amino acids. Germline values: CDR1 SQVTM, CDR2 ANQGSEA. V lost 0 bases to trimming and J lost 0 bases, with 4 bases between them. For the CDR3, the DNA is TGCAGCGTTGAAGATAGTAGCACAGATACGCAGTATTTT. Encoded protein: CSVEDSSTDTQYF.

The chain has TRBV6-1 and TRBJ2-7; TRBD1 or TRBD2 may be the D gene (5 bases each). Germline lookup yields CDR1 MNHNS and CDR2 SASEGT. The CDR3 consists of 14 residues. V lost 3 bases and J 2 bases, leaving 11 bases between the germline ends. The CDR3 loop is CASSDRDPAYEQYF. In DNA form, the CDR3 reads TGTGCCAGCAGTGACCGGGACCCAGCCTACGAGCAGTACTTC.

The count of this clonotype is one. The chain employs TRBV20-1 and TRBJ1-5; D is undetermined. Trimming took off 3 bases at V and 1 base at J, with 10 bases between the two ends. Germline loops: CDR1 DFQATT, CDR2 SNEGSKA (reference sequence). This CDR3 spans 14 amino acids. This CDR3 reads CSARAHTSNQPQHF. The CDR3 nucleotides read TGCAGTGCTAGGGCGCACACGAGCAATCAGCCCCAGCATTTT.

This clonotype was observed a handful of times. The chain employs TRBV24-1 and TRBJ2-3; TRBD2 is a possible D gene (6 bases). Trimming took 5 bases from V and 4 from J, leaving 12 bases between them. Germline V CDR1 and CDR2: KGHDR, SFDVKD. The CDR3 is 14 residues long. The CDR3 sequence is CATSGREVPDTQYF. In nucleotides, the CDR3 is TGTGCCACCAGTGGGAGGGAGGTTCCAGATACGCAGTATTTT.

The chain joins TRBV13 to TRBJ2-5, with TRBD1 identical over 11 bases. The closer fit of TRBJ2-1 to the DNA end suggests the J call may be wrong. Germline V gene lookup returns CDR1 PRHDT and CDR2 FYEKMQ (reference sequence). This CDR3 comprises 16 residues. CDR3 protein: CASSGGTGGLQETQFF. As DNA, the CDR3 is TGTGCCAGCAGCGGAGGGACAGGGGGACTACAAGAGACCCAGTTCTTC.

The sample holds a few counts of this clonotype. The chain employs TRBV12-3 or TRBV12-4 and TRBJ2-7, with a possible D match to TRBD2 (6 bases). The CDR3 is made up of 14 amino acids. V was shortened by 5 bases and J by 2 bases, with 13 bases between the two germline ends. The DNA for the CDR3 is TGTGCCAGCAGTCCGTACCGGGAGACCTACGAGCAGTACTTC. Translated: CASSPYRETYEQYF.

This sequence joins TRBV10-3 and TRBJ2-3; D perhaps matches TRBD2 (6 bases). The CDR3 contains 13 residues. V was trimmed by 11 bases and J by 2 bases, leaving 14 bases between them. Germline V CDR1 and CDR2: ENHRY, SYGVKD. The CDR3 is CAAGTSVTDTQYF. The CDR3 bases are TGTGCCGCCGGGACTTCGGTCACAGATACGCAGTATTTT.

The rearrangement links TRBV7-6 to TRBJ2-4; maybe TRBD2 (7 bases). The J call could be wrong; TRBJ2-5 is a better fit for the DNA end. The CDR3 is 17 residues long. Germline V gene data show CDR1 as SGHVS and CDR2 as FNYEAQ. The CDR3 nucleotides read TGTGCCAGCAGCTTAGCGAAGAGGGGGGGTACGTTCGAGACCCAGTACTTC. It encodes CASSLAKRGGTFETQYF.

V is TRBV2 and J is TRBJ2-3; 9 nucleotides agree with TRBD2. After removal of 6 bases from V and 4 bases from J, the junction contained 2 bases not matched to a gene. This CDR3 is 13 amino acids long. Germline V lookup: CDR1 SNHLY, CDR2 FYNNEI. The CDR3 loop is CASSRLAADTQYF. CDR3 DNA sequence: TGTGCCAGCAGCCGACTAGCGGCAGATACGCAGTATTTT.

CDR3 nucleotide sequence: TGCGCCAGCAGCTTGTACAGGGATGACGAGCAGTACTTC. This encodes CASSLYRDDEQYF. The chain couples TRBV5-1 to TRBJ2-7; D is possibly TRBD1 (6 bases). CDR1 and CDR2 (germline): SGHRS, YFSETQ. V lost 1 base to trimming and J lost 5 bases, with 10 bases between them. CDR3 length: 13 amino acids.

This clonotype appeared a single time. The gene calls are TRBV4-1 and TRBJ2-2, with TRBD1 matching 10 bases. The ends lost 4 bases at V and 3 bases at J; junction bases unmatched: 8. CDR1 and CDR2 from the germline V gene are MGHRA and YSYEKL. This CDR3 contains 17 residues. CDR3 nucleotide sequence: TGCGCCAGCAGCCGACCTGCAGGGACAGGGGACACCGGGGAGCTGTTTTTT. Translating it yields CASSRPAGTGDTGELFF.

The chain carries TRBV11-1 and TRBJ2-1; the match to TRBD2 covers 7 bases. Trimming removed 5 bases from V and 3 bases from J; junction bases left unmatched: 13. CDR1 is SGHAT and CDR2 is FQDESV in the germline V gene (reference sequence). The CDR3 has 17 amino acids. The CDR3 bases are TGTGCCAGCAGCCCTAGGAGCGGGCGGGGGAGCTACAATGAGCAGTTCTTC. Protein sequence: CASSPRSGRGSYNEQFF.

The gene calls are TRBV12-3 or TRBV12-4 and TRBJ1-1; D uncertain. The CDR3 has 14 residues. With 6 bases removed from V and 1 base from J, the gap between germline ends came to 12 bases. The CDR3 here is CASREEVRNTEAFF. CDR3 nucleotides: TGTGCCAGCAGAGAAGAAGTGAGGAACACTGAAGCTTTCTTT.